Listed here are 21 T cell receptor beta chains from one sample, sequenced in a study of cytomegalovirus exposure and HLA in healthy donors. PCR was performed using 60 Vbeta and 13 Jbeta primers. Profiling relied on immunoSEQ multiplex PCR, and the TCRdb table lists in-frame clones only, not all of them. The table records 130,000 to 150,000 clones, less than 90% of them present only once. The sequenced sample consisted of PBMCs. Receptors originate from a boy younger than 10 in good health and CMV-seronegative.

In its sample, this clone was seen a few times. This chain links TRBV7-2 with TRBJ2-5; 9 nucleotides agree with TRBD2. CDR3 size: 15 residues. CDR1 and CDR2 from the germline V gene are SGHTA and FQGNSA. Trimming at V came to 7 bases and at J to 5 bases, leaving 11 bases not matched to a gene. The CDR3 here is CASMSAGGPWETQYF. CDR3 bases: TGTGCCAGCATGAGCGCGGGAGGGCCCTGGGAGACCCAGTACTTC.

This rearrangement joins TRBV6-6 to TRBJ2-2; 7 bases map to TRBD2. V lost 6 bases and J lost 5; bases outside the gene matches: 0. CDR1 and CDR2 (germline): MNHNY, SVGAGI (reference sequence). The CDR3 is made up of 12 amino acids. The CDR3: CASRRGTGELFF. In DNA form, the CDR3 reads TGTGCCAGCAGGCGGGGGACCGGGGAGCTGTTTTTT.

This chain uses TRBV28 with TRBJ1-5, with 7 bases lining up with TRBD1. Unmatched junction bases numbered 21, after V lost 6 bases and J lost 4 bases. The CDR3 runs to 19 residues. Germline V gene sequence: CDR1 MDHEN, CDR2 SYDVKM. The CDR3, as DNA: TGTGCCAGCAGCCGCATATCAATGACAGGGTTTAAGACTAATCAGCCCCAGCATTTT. It is translated as CASSRISMTGFKTNQPQHF.

The rearrangement uses TRBV6-5 and TRBJ1-6, with a possible D match to TRBD1 (5 bases). Germline V gene sequence: CDR1 MNHEY, CDR2 SVGAGI. CDR3 length: 15 residues. V was clipped by 5 bases and J by 10 bases, with 18 bases between them. The CDR3 spells CASSGLREGRSPLHF. CDR3 nucleotide sequence: TGTGCCAGCAGTGGCCTCAGGGAGGGAAGGTCACCCCTCCACTTT.

This chain connects TRBV20-1 to TRBJ2-7; 7 positions agree with TRBD1. The CDR3 covers 11 residues. Germline CDR1 and CDR2: DFQATT and SNEGSKA (reference sequence). The CDR3 loop is CGTGQNYEQYF. The DNA for the CDR3 is TGCGGCACGGGACAGAACTACGAGCAGTACTTC.

The rearrangement joins TRBV7-9 to TRBJ1-1; D perhaps matches TRBD1 (5 bases). CDR3 size: 13 residues. CDR1 SEHNR and CDR2 FQNEAQ come from the germline V gene (reference sequence). Trimming removed 7 bases at V and 6 bases at J, with 15 bases between. The CDR3 DNA sequence: TGTGCCAGCACCGCCGGGGGGGAAGCTGAAGCTTTCTTT. Translating gives CASTAGGEAEAFF.

The rearrangement uses TRBV19 and TRBJ2-5; D is unresolved. The J call may not be correct, given that the DNA end is closer to TRBJ2-7. The CDR3 is 12 amino acids. CDR1 and CDR2 (germline): LNHDA, SQIVND (reference sequence). This CDR3 is CASISERYEQYF. In nucleotides, the CDR3 is TGTGCCAGCATATCAGAGCGTTACGAGCAGTACTTC.

The rearrangement uses TRBV5-6 and TRBJ2-5; the match to TRBD2 covers 10 bases. This CDR3 has 16 residues. Germline lookup yields CDR1 SGHDT and CDR2 YYEEEE. J lost 1 base, V lost 4 bases, and 7 bases had no gene match. The chain's CDR3 is CASSATSGAIQETQYF. In DNA, the CDR3 is TGTGCCAGCAGCGCTACTAGCGGGGCTATCCAAGAGACCCAGTACTTC.

The chain uses TRBV5-8 and TRBJ2-7; perhaps TRBD1 as D (6 bases). V shed 2 bases and J shed 2 bases, with 11 bases lying between them. Per germline, CDR1 SGHTS and CDR2 YDEGEE. The CDR3 runs to 14 residues. CDR3 sequence: CASSLGQGPYEQYF. CDR3 DNA: TGTGCCAGCAGCTTAGGGCAGGGGCCCTACGAGCAGTACTTC.

This chain links TRBV9 with TRBJ1-3; no clear D gene. The germline gives CDR1 SGDLS, CDR2 YYNGEE. The CDR3 covers 16 residues. Trimming cost V 1 base and J 1 base, with 12 bases left between them. The CDR3 region is CASSVNPIASGNTIYF. The CDR3 DNA reads TGTGCCAGCAGCGTAAATCCCATAGCGTCTGGAAACACCATATATTTT. The full variable domain, its missing parts supplied by reference TRBV9 and TRBJ1-3, is DSGVTQTPKHLITATGQRVTLRCSPRSGDLSVYWYQQSLDQGLQFLIQYYNGEERAKGNILERFSAQQFPDLHSELNLSSLELGDSALYFCASSVNPIASGNTIYFGEGSWLTVV.

The genes are TRBV27 and TRBJ2-1, with 9 nucleotides matching TRBD2. V dropped 5 bases and J dropped 4; count of bases not matched to a gene: 3. Germline lookup yields CDR1 MNHEY and CDR2 SMNVEV (reference sequence). The CDR3 totals 14 residues. The CDR3 here is CASSLREGYNEQFF. The DNA for the CDR3 is TGTGCCAGCAGTCTGCGGGAGGGGTACAATGAGCAGTTCTTC.

The chain joins TRBV9 to TRBJ2-5, with 8 bases fitting TRBD1. The germline gives CDR1 SGDLS, CDR2 YYNGEE. The CDR3 spans 12 residues. The ends lost 8 bases at V and 3 bases at J; junction bases unmatched: 3. DNA for the CDR3: TGTGCCAGTCAGGGGGCTGAAGAGACCCAGTACTTC. It codes for CASQGAEETQYF.

Of note for this clone: The junction and the germline gene differ at one end; a read error may be behind it. The chain has TRBV19 and TRBJ2-7; D ambiguous. In germline, CDR1 is LNHDA, CDR2 SQIVND (reference sequence). This CDR3 is 15 amino acids long. In nucleotides, the CDR3 is TGTGCCAGTAGTATCCTAGGCGGCAGAACCTACGGGCAGTACTTC. It is translated as CASSILGGRTYGQYF.

This clone was observed a handful of times. V and J are TRBV6-5 and TRBJ2-1, with 7 positions matching TRBD1. J gave up 8 bases and V 2 bases, and 6 bases lay outside the gene matches. The CDR3 has 14 residues. Germline V gives CDR1 MNHEY, CDR2 SVGAGI. The CDR3 sequence is CASSYGQGDHEQFF. CDR3 nucleotides: TGTGCCAGCAGTTACGGGCAGGGGGATCATGAGCAGTTCTTC.

The chain employs TRBV28 and TRBJ1-1; D ambiguous. The V gene lost 6 bases and the J gene lost 3 bases, with 2 bases spanning the gap. Germline loops: CDR1 MDHEN, CDR2 SYDVKM. The CDR3 extends over 10 amino acids. The CDR3, as DNA: TGTGCCAGCAGCTACACTGAAGCTTTCTTT. It codes for CASSYTEAFF.

This clone is a singleton in its sample. The chain joins TRBV30 to TRBJ2-1, with TRBD1 as a possible D gene (6 bases). Germline-derived CDR1 and CDR2 are GTSNPN and SVGIG (reference sequence). The CDR3 contains 13 residues. The V gene lost 0 bases and the J gene lost 10 bases, with 13 bases spanning the gap. CDR3 sequence (DNA): TGTGCCTGGAGTGTAGCAGGGGCGGAGGAGCAGTTCTTC. Translated: CAWSVAGAEEQFF.

The chain combines TRBV7-6 with TRBJ2-7, with D perhaps TRBD2 (5 bases). Germline V gives CDR1 SGHVS, CDR2 FNYEAQ. Between the trimmed V and J ends, which lost 2 bases and 3 bases, there was a span of 11 bases. The CDR3 is 14 residues long. This CDR3 reads CASSLTDGVYEQYF. The CDR3 nucleotides are TGTGCCAGCAGCTTAACGGACGGGGTCTACGAGCAGTACTTC.

V usage is TRBV18 and J usage is TRBJ2-2; D not resolved. Germline-derived CDR1 and CDR2 are KGHSH and LQKENI. CDR3 length equals 17 residues. V was cut by 2 bases and J by 3 bases, with 16 bases left in between. The CDR3 region has the DNA TGTGCCAGCTCACCAGAGAGACCCTACAGAGACACCGGGGAGCTGTTTTTT. Encoded protein: CASSPERPYRDTGELFF.

DNA for the CDR3: TGTGCCAGCAGCTCGAAATACGGCACGATCGGGACTGAAGCTTTCTTT. Translated, it gives CASSSKYGTIGTEAFF. V is TRBV5-4 and J is TRBJ1-1; D gene unclear. Trimming removed 3 bases from V and 5 bases from J, with 20 bases in between. CDR1 is SGHNT and CDR2 is YYREEE in the germline V gene (reference sequence). The CDR3 runs to 16 residues.

This clone was observed once. The genes are TRBV14 and TRBJ1-1; 12 bases fit TRBD1. Per the germline V gene, CDR1 is SGHDN and CDR2 is FVKESK. The length of the CDR3 is 15 residues. Trimming took 4 bases from V and 3 from J; bases not matched to a gene: 3. CDR3 sequence: CASSPGQGAYTEAFF. The CDR3 DNA sequence: TGTGCCAGCAGCCCGGGACAGGGGGCTTACACTGAAGCTTTCTTT.

V and J are TRBV19 and TRBJ2-1; tentative D call: TRBD1 (6 bases). V shed 10 bases and J shed 4 bases, with 17 bases lying between them. Germline V gene sequence: CDR1 LNHDA, CDR2 SQIVND (reference sequence). The CDR3 totals 14 residues. CDR3 nucleotides: TGTGCCACTATGCTAGGGGGAGCTTACAATGAGCAGTTCTTC. Translation gives CATMLGGAYNEQFF.